The T cell receptor beta chain described here comes from a study of identical twins. Study results and limitations: In monozygotic twins, models underestimated the sharing of out-of-frame TCR alpha. Out-of-frame alpha sequences shared by twins showed excess low generation probability.

TCRdb used MiXCR to reprocess the 5' RACE reads, holding one entry per CDR3 protein. There are 650,000 to 800,000 distinct CDR3 sequences in the sample; 8.5% to 9.5% occur only once, and 0.85% to 1% lies in the top ten. A note on this clonotype: Its antigen is unknown.

Germline assignment: CDR1 MRHNA and CDR2 SNTAGT. The V and J ends lost 4 bases and 1 base respectively, with 10 bases between them. This CDR3 spans 14 amino acids. The data were also submitted as part of a second study, on yellow fever vaccine responses in identical twins.

The receptor's source is a woman under 30 in good health. This sequence joins TRBV6-4 and TRBJ1-1, with D possibly TRBD1 on 6 matching bases. The sequencing sample was made of PBMCs. CDR3 sequence: CASSGTAENTEAFF. The DNA for the CDR3 is TGTGCCAGCAGTGGGACAGCCGAGAACACTGAAGCTTTCTTT.